The 3 T cell receptor beta chains below were found in one sample sequenced in a study of Graves' ophthalmopathy and Graves' hyperthyroidism. The authors amplified TCR beta CDR3 regions, and they did so from RNA transcripts for repertoire sequencing. In the first round, RT-PCR was carried out with HTBI primers, and a multiplex PCR formed the second round. Each CDR3 protein gets one entry after TCRdb re-called the multiplex PCR reads with MiXCR. The sample includes about 400,000 distinct CDR3 sequences, 18% seen only once; the top ten take 1.6%. Sequencing was carried out using peripheral blood. These receptors all come from a woman aged 18-29 years with Graves' ophthalmopathy.

The chain recombines TRBV7-8 with TRBJ2-7; D is possibly TRBD1 (5 bases). V shed 2 bases and J shed 3 bases, with 11 bases lying between them. This CDR3 has 14 residues. Per the germline V gene, CDR1 is SGHVS and CDR2 is FQNEAQ. This CDR3 is CASSLTVRDYEQYF. The CDR3 DNA is TGTGCCAGCAGCTTAACGGTCAGGGACTACGAGCAGTACTTC.

This clonotype was picked up a small number of times. This chain connects TRBV11-2 to TRBJ2-2, with TRBD2 as a possible D gene (5 bases). The CDR3 length is 17 residues. Between the trimmed V and J ends, which lost 2 bases and 4 bases, there was a span of 17 bases. CDR1 is SGHAT and CDR2 is FQNNGV in the germline V gene. In DNA form, the CDR3 reads TGTGCCAGCAGCTTAATAGGGCTAGCCTTGGGCACCGGGGAGCTGTTTTTT. Translation gives CASSLIGLALGTGELFF.

The table lists this clonotype with many counts. The chain employs TRBV12-3 or TRBV12-4 and TRBJ1-2; D remains ambiguous. This CDR3 contains 13 residues. V was shortened by 4 bases and J by 8 bases, with 14 bases between the two germline ends. The CDR3 sequence is CASSSKLGGGYTF. DNA for the CDR3: TGTGCCAGCAGTTCCAAATTAGGAGGCGGCTACACCTTC.